The clone carrying this T cell receptor (beta chain) was picked up many times. Antigen specificity is unknown. TCRdb analysed the 5' RACE reads with MiXCR anew, one entry per CDR3 protein. The sample holds about 160,000 distinct CDR3 sequences; around 18% are singletons and the top ten take approximately 7.6%. Losses at the gene ends were 0 bases for V and 3 bases for J; bases not matched to a gene: 3. Per germline, CDR1 DFQATT and CDR2 SNEGSKA (reference sequence). This CDR3 contains 15 residues. This specimen comes from a study of CD8 T cells in ankylosing spondylitis. Overall study findings and caveats: In ankylosing spondylitis blood, a motif of about 8 highly homologous TCR beta variants appeared characteristic.

The gene calls are TRBV20-1 and TRBJ2-4; 9 positions agree with TRBD2. The receptor's source is a male donor with ankylosing spondylitis or in good health (not recorded which). Sequenced: blood, either unsorted or a sorted T cell fraction (not recorded which). The CDR3 is CSARELAGDKNIQYF. In DNA, the CDR3 is TGCAGTGCTAGAGAGTTAGCGGGAGACAAAAACATTCAGTACTTC.